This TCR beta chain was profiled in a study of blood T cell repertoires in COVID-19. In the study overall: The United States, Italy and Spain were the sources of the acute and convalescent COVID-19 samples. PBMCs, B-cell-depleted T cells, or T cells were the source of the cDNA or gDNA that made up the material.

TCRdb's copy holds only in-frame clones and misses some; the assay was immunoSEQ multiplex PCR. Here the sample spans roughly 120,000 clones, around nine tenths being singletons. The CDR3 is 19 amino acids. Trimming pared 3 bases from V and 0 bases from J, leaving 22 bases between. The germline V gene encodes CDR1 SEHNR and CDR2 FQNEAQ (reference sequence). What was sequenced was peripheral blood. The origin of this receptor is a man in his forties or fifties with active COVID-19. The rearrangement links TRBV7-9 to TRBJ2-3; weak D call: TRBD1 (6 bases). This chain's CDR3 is CASSFWGLKGRASTDTQYF. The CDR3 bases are TGTGCCAGCAGCTTTTGGGGGCTGAAGGGAAGGGCTAGCACAGATACGCAGTATTTT. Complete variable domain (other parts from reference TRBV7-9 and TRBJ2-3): DTGVSQNPRHKITKRGQNVTFRCDPISEHNRLYWYRQTLGQGPEFLTYFQNEAQLEKSRLLSDRFSAERPKGSFSTLEIQRTEQGDSAMYLCASSFWGLKGRASTDTQYFGPGTRLTVL.